The count of the clone carrying this T cell receptor beta chain is one. This specimen comes from a study of shared clonotypes between healthy human individuals. J gave up 2 bases and V 0 bases, and 3 bases lay outside the gene matches. The CDR3 is 16 residues long. Germline CDR1 SGHNT, CDR2 YENEEA. A CD45RA-negative memory subset and a CD45RA+ naive subset were separated from the CD4+ cells. The table came from immunoSEQ multiplex PCR; TCRdb's copy has only in-frame clones and leaves some out. The sample consists of about 960,000 clones, roughly 72% of them appearing once. J is TRBJ2-2 and V is TRBV11-3; 7 bases map to TRBD2. This sequence originates from a man younger than 30 in good health. The specimen was memory CD4+ T cells sorted from blood. Subset described: CD45RA-negative fraction. The CDR3 bases are TGTGCCAGCAGCTTAGATGGCGGGGGTAACACCGGGGAGCTGTTTTTT. Residues: CASSLDGGGNTGELFF.